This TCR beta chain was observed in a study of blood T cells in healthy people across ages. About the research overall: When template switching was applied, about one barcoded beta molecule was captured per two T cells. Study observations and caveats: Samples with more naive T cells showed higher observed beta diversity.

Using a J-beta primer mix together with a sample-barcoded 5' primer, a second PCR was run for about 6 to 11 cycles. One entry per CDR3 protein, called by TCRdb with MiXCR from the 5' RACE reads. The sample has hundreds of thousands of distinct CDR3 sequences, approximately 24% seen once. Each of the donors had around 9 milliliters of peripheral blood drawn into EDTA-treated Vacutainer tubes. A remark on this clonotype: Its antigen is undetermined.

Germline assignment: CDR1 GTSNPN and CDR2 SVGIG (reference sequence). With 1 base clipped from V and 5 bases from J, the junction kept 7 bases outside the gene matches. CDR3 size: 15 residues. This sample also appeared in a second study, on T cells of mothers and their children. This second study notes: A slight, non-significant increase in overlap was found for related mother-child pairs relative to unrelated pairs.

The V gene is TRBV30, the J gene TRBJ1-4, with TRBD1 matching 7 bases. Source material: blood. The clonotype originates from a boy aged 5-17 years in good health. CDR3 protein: CAWSDTGQLNEKLFF. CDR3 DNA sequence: TGTGCCTGGAGTGACACGGGACAGCTGAATGAAAAACTGTTTTTT. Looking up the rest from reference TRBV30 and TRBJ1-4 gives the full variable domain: SQTIHQWPATLVQPVGSPLSLECTVEGTSNPNLYWYRQAAGRGLQLLFYSVGIGQISSEVPQNLSASRPQDRQFILSSKKLLLSDSGFYLCAWSDTGQLNEKLFFGSGTQLSVL.